One sample yielded the 21 T cell receptor beta chains listed below, sequenced in a study of T-cell memory formation after mild COVID-19. From the 5' RACE reads, TCRdb called clonotypes with MiXCR, one entry per CDR3 protein. The table lists roughly 480,000 distinct CDR3 sequences, roughly 25% of them singletons, with roughly an eighth in the top ten. Sequencing was done on a sample of PBMCs or a T cell subset sorted from them (not recorded which). The source is an adult woman who had mild COVID-19 (a few samples of this study predate the infection). Cell type and time point are not known.

The V gene is TRBV29-1, the J gene TRBJ2-1, with 8 bases fitting TRBD2. Germline V gene sequence: CDR1 SQVTM, CDR2 ANQGSEA. The CDR3 runs to 14 residues. J lost 6 bases, V lost 4 bases, and 8 bases had no gene match. The CDR3 DNA follows: TGCAGCGTTGGCCTAGGACTAGCCCTCAATGAGCAGTTCTTC. Translated, it gives CSVGLGLALNEQFF.

V and J are TRBV29-1 and TRBJ2-5; 8 bases are a match to TRBD2. V was clipped by 8 bases and J by 2 bases; unmatched bases: 10. Germline loops: CDR1 SQVTM, CDR2 ANQGSEA. The length of the CDR3 is 14 residues. The CDR3 DNA sequence: TGCAGCATAAAGCCGGGGGGGACACAAGAGACCCAGTACTTC. Its translation is CSIKPGGTQETQYF.

The genes are TRBV2 and TRBJ1-5; tentatively, D is TRBD1 (5 bases). The CDR3 extends over 13 amino acids. Germline assignment: CDR1 SNHLY and CDR2 FYNNEI. V was cut by 5 bases and J by 5 bases, with 10 bases left in between. This chain's CDR3 is CASSPGKYQPQHF. The CDR3, as DNA: TGTGCCAGCAGTCCAGGGAAGTATCAGCCCCAGCATTTT. Combining the CDR3 with reference TRBV2 and TRBJ1-5 gives the whole variable domain EPEVTQTPSHQVTQMGQEVILRCVPISNHLYFYWYRQILGQKVEFLVSFYNNEISEKSEIFDDQFSVERPDGSNFTLKIRSTKLEDSAMYFCASSPGKYQPQHFGDGTRLSIL.

This clonotype was picked up a small number of times. This chain links TRBV4-3 with TRBJ2-3, with D tentatively TRBD1 or TRBD2 (7 bases each). The CDR3 covers 16 residues. V was clipped by 2 bases and J by 6 bases, with 18 bases between them. Per germline, CDR1 LGHNA and CDR2 YSLEER. CDR3 in DNA: TGCGCCAGCAGCCAAAGGGGAGGGGGCGCGACCGATACGCAGTATTTT. This encodes CASSQRGGGATDTQYF.

CDR3 DNA: TGTGCCAGCTCACCAGTCGCAGGACCCTACGAGCAGTACTTC. Its protein product is CASSPVAGPYEQYF. This chain links TRBV18 with TRBJ2-7, with D unclear. There are 14 residues in the CDR3. Germline V CDR1 and CDR2: KGHSH, LQKENI. V was clipped by 2 bases and J by 2 bases, with 10 bases between them.

CDR3 sequence reads: CASSPRRLTDTQYF. Written as DNA, the CDR3 is TGTGCCAGCAGCCCCCGAAGACTCACAGATACGCAGTATTTT. This chain joins TRBV4-2 and TRBJ2-3; D unclear. This CDR3 has 14 residues. V lost 4 bases to trimming and J lost 2 bases, with 10 bases between them. Germline V gene sequence: CDR1 LGHNA, CDR2 YNFKEQ.

The rearrangement links TRBV5-1 to TRBJ2-5; TRBD1 matches at 7 bases. The CDR3 is 20 amino acids. Germline lookup yields CDR1 SGHRS and CDR2 YFSETQ. V shed 4 bases, J shed 2 bases, and the junction held 23 bases outside the gene matches. Written as DNA, the CDR3 is TGCGCCAGCAGCACCTGGACAGGTTCAAACTCAAAAATCGGGCAAGAGACCCAGTACTTC. Translation: CASSTWTGSNSKIGQETQYF.

This sequence joins TRBV20-1 and TRBJ2-7, with TRBD2 matching 7 bases. J gave up 2 bases and V 1 base, and 2 bases lay outside the gene matches. CDR3 length equals 13 residues. Germline V gene sequence: CDR1 DFQATT, CDR2 SNEGSKA (reference sequence). CDR3 bases: TGCAGTGCTAGAGTTGGGGGGGCCTACGAGCAGTACTTC. Translation: CSARVGGAYEQYF.

V and J are TRBV11-1 and TRBJ2-2; perhaps TRBD2 as D (5 bases). There are 16 residues in the CDR3. Trimming stripped 5 bases from V and 1 base from J, with 14 bases between. The germline gives CDR1 SGHAT, CDR2 FQDESV (reference sequence). CDR3 region: CASSPGLAQNTGELFF. The CDR3 DNA sequence: TGTGCCAGCAGCCCCGGATTAGCGCAGAACACCGGGGAGCTGTTTTTT.

The V and J genes are TRBV20-1 and TRBJ2-5; 7 nucleotides agree with TRBD2. V trimming: 0 bases; J trimming: 5 bases; junction bases outside the gene matches: 9. Germline assignment: CDR1 DFQATT and CDR2 SNEGSKA (reference sequence). This CDR3 is 15 amino acids long. CDR3 bases: TGCAGTGCTAGAGATCCCTCGCGGGAGTGGGAGACCCAGTACTTC. This encodes CSARDPSREWETQYF.

Only a few counts were recorded for this clonotype. V gene TRBV5-1 combines with J gene TRBJ1-4, with D perhaps TRBD1 (5 bases). The CDR3 is made up of 13 amino acids. Germline V gene data show CDR1 as SGHRS and CDR2 as YFSETQ. Trimming left V 7 bases short and J 8 bases short, with 15 bases between. CDR3 sequence reads: CASGPQGREKLFF. The CDR3 region has the DNA TGCGCCAGCGGACCTCAGGGAAGGGAAAAACTGTTTTTT. The full variable domain, in which reference TRBV5-1 and TRBJ1-4 provide the parts outside the CDR3, is KAGVTQTPRYLIKTRGQQVTLSCSPISGHRSVSWYQQTPGQGLQFLFEYFSETQRNKGNFPGRFSGRQFSNSRSEMNVSTLELGDSALYLCASGPQGREKLFFGSGTQLSVL.

This clonotype was observed many times. V gene TRBV27 combines with J gene TRBJ2-1; 10 positions match TRBD1. J was trimmed by 4 bases and V by 4 bases; bases with no gene match: 4. Germline values: CDR1 MNHEY, CDR2 SMNVEV (reference sequence). The CDR3 has 15 amino acids. CDR3 bases: TGTGCCAGCAGTTCTCCGGGACAGGGGTACAATGAGCAGTTCTTC. Translating gives CASSSPGQGYNEQFF.

The chain is built from TRBV9 and TRBJ2-5; TRBD2 matches at 7 bases. The CDR3 contains 16 residues. Germline loops: CDR1 SGDLS, CDR2 YYNGEE. The J segment lost 5 bases and the V segment lost 0 bases, leaving 10 bases of the junction unmatched. The CDR3, as DNA: TGTGCCAGCAGCGTAGGGTACAGCGGGGTAGTTGAGACCCAGTACTTC. Amino acids: CASSVGYSGVVETQYF.

The V gene is TRBV7-6, the J gene TRBJ2-1; 10 positions agree with TRBD2. Germline loops: CDR1 SGHVS, CDR2 FNYEAQ. The CDR3 consists of 17 residues. The V and J ends lost 1 base and 4 bases, in that order; junction bases with no gene match: 7. The DNA of the CDR3 is TGTGCCAGCAGCTTAGAGATAGCGGGAGGCCTTTACAATGAGCAGTTCTTC. It yields the protein CASSLEIAGGLYNEQFF.

V and J are TRBV6-5 and TRBJ2-1; D not certain. V gave up 3 bases and J gave up 12 bases, with 15 bases separating them. Germline V CDR1 and CDR2: MNHEY, SVGAGI. The CDR3 is made up of 13 amino acids. CDR3: CASSYLGWVGQFF. CDR3 in DNA: TGTGCCAGCAGTTATCTGGGGTGGGTTGGGCAGTTCTTC.

This clonotype was seen more than once but under ten times. The chain uses TRBV5-5 and TRBJ2-5; D not certain. The germline V gene has CDR1 SGHKS and CDR2 YYEKEE (reference sequence). Trimming cost V 0 bases and J 5 bases, with 17 bases left between them. The CDR3 loop spans 16 amino acids. Here the CDR3 DNA reads TGTGCCAGCAGCTTGGCTTCAGGTGGACCTCAGGAGACCCAGTACTTC. It yields the protein CASSLASGGPQETQYF.

This clonotype came up a few times. The V gene is TRBV2, the J gene TRBJ1-2; TRBD1 agrees at 7 bases. Unmatched junction bases numbered 9, after V lost 2 bases and J lost 6 bases. Germline assignment: CDR1 SNHLY and CDR2 FYNNEI. The CDR3 covers 15 residues. CDR3 loop: CASSERVGGEDGYTF. In DNA form, the CDR3 reads TGTGCCAGCAGTGAACGCGTAGGGGGCGAGGATGGCTACACCTTC. Variable domain in full (rest from reference TRBV2 and TRBJ1-2): EPEVTQTPSHQVTQMGQEVILRCVPISNHLYFYWYRQILGQKVEFLVSFYNNEISEKSEIFDDQFSVERPDGSNFTLKIRSTKLEDSAMYFCASSERVGGEDGYTFGSGTRLTVV.

The gene calls are TRBV5-1 and TRBJ2-1; D perhaps matches TRBD2 (7 bases). This CDR3 region has 15 residues. V was cut by 4 bases and J by 2 bases, with 13 bases left in between. The germline V gene encodes CDR1 SGHRS and CDR2 YFSETQ. The CDR3, as DNA: TGCGCCAGCAGCCCACGGGGGGCCACCTACAATGAGCAGTTCTTC. This sequence encodes CASSPRGATYNEQFF.

The chain combines TRBV11-2 with TRBJ2-2; 7 positions match TRBD1. This CDR3 is built from 15 residues. CDR1 and CDR2 (germline): SGHAT, FQNNGV. With 5 bases clipped from V and 1 base from J, the junction kept 4 bases outside the gene matches. CDR3 sequence: CASSRGGWNTGELFF. In DNA, the CDR3 is TGTGCCAGCAGCCGAGGGGGCTGGAACACCGGGGAGCTGTTTTTT.

This clonotype has more than one count but fewer than ten. The rearrangement joins TRBV23-1 to TRBJ2-3; D is unclear. TRBV23-1 qualifies as an ORF whose function is uncertain. The CDR3 loop spans 15 amino acids. Trimming removed 2 bases from V and 2 bases from J, with 11 bases in between. CDR3 coding DNA: TGCGCCAGCAGTCAAATCAGCCAGAACACAGATACGCAGTATTTT. The encoded protein is CASSQISQNTDTQYF.

This clonotype has just a few counts. The V and J genes are TRBV2 and TRBJ1-2, with 10 bases lining up with TRBD1. Trimming cost V 2 bases and J 7 bases; bases outside gene matches: 7. The germline V gene has CDR1 SNHLY and CDR2 FYNNEI. The CDR3 runs to 15 residues. Here the CDR3 reads CASSERTGGLGGYTF. The DNA of the CDR3 is TGTGCCAGCAGTGAAAGGACAGGGGGATTAGGTGGCTACACCTTC.